The 14 T cell receptor beta chains listed next were all sequenced from one sample in a study of cytomegalovirus exposure and HLA in healthy donors. The PCR ran on 60 Vbeta and 13 Jbeta primers. Data came from immunoSEQ multiplex PCR; TCRdb stores just in-frame clones and leaves some out. The sample consists of about 120,000 clones, about 76% of them appearing once. The sequencing input was PBMCs. These receptor sequences come from a man between 60 and 75 years old in good health and CMV-seropositive.

V is TRBV2 and J is TRBJ1-5; TRBD1 might be the D (6 bases). The CDR3 is 15 residues long. The V gene's germline CDR1 is SNHLY and CDR2 FYNNEI. Trimming shortened V by 4 bases and J by 6 bases, and 16 bases separated the two germline ends. CDR3 sequence (DNA): TGTGCCAGCAGTGTCCGGGGGGCGCGCGGTCAGCCCCAGCATTTT. This codes for CASSVRGARGQPQHF.

The CDR3, as DNA: TGTGCCAGCAGCGGGGGGGGCAGGGGGCGAGAGCAGTACTTC. Amino acid sequence: CASSGGGRGREQYF. The chain links TRBV7-9 to TRBJ2-7, with D tentatively TRBD1 (8 bases). From germline, CDR1 is SEHNR and CDR2 FQNEAQ (reference sequence). This CDR3 is 14 amino acids long. Trimming cost V 5 bases and J 7 bases, with 18 bases left between them.

This rearrangement joins TRBV15 to TRBJ2-3, with D maybe TRBD2 (5 bases). The CDR3 sequence is 15 residues long. Germline values: CDR1 LNHNV, CDR2 YYDKDF (reference sequence). The V end was cut by 0 bases, the J end by 2 bases, with 9 bases between. The DNA for the CDR3 is TGTGCCACCAGCAGAGATGGGAGTGCCACAGATACGCAGTATTTT. This encodes CATSRDGSATDTQYF.

The rearrangement uses TRBV5-5 and TRBJ2-2; 7 bases agree with TRBD1. The V gene's germline CDR1 is SGHKS and CDR2 YYEKEE (reference sequence). After removal of 4 bases from V and 0 bases from J, the junction contained 3 bases not matched to a gene. The CDR3 consists of 15 residues. CDR3: CASSPGTANTGELFF. CDR3 nucleotide sequence: TGTGCCAGCAGCCCCGGGACAGCGAACACCGGGGAGCTGTTTTTT.

The chain couples TRBV2 to TRBJ2-7, with 9 bases that match TRBD1. After removal of 1 base from V and 3 bases from J, the junction contained 4 bases not matched to a gene. Germline assignment: CDR1 SNHLY and CDR2 FYNNEI. This CDR3 spans 15 amino acids. Here the CDR3 reads CASSEGGTGIYEQYF. In nucleotides, the CDR3 is TGTGCCAGCAGTGAAGGCGGGACAGGGATCTACGAGCAGTACTTC.

The chain combines TRBV5-5 with TRBJ1-1; no clear D gene. There are 15 residues in the CDR3. The ends were cut back, 4 bases at V and 1 base at J, with 14 bases in the middle. The germline V gene encodes CDR1 SGHKS and CDR2 YYEKEE (reference sequence). The CDR3 sequence is CASSLVPGGNTEAFF. In DNA, the CDR3 is TGTGCCAGCAGCCTTGTGCCGGGTGGGAACACTGAAGCTTTCTTT.

The chain couples TRBV25-1 to TRBJ2-3, with 7 nucleotides matching TRBD2. The length of the CDR3 is 16 residues. The germline V gene encodes CDR1 MGHDK and CDR2 SYGVNS. Trimming took 4 bases from V and 2 from J; bases not matched to a gene: 9. Here the CDR3 DNA reads TGTGCCAGCAGTGCCCCTAGCGGAAAACTCACAGATACGCAGTATTTT. Amino acids: CASSAPSGKLTDTQYF.

This clone was seen only a few times. This CDR3 reads CSVENRDSAYNEQFF. In DNA form, the CDR3 reads TGCAGCGTTGAAAATCGGGACAGCGCTTACAATGAGCAGTTCTTC. This rearrangement joins TRBV29-1 to TRBJ2-1, with 7 positions matching TRBD1. With 2 bases clipped from V and 4 bases from J, the junction kept 8 bases outside the gene matches. The germline V gene encodes CDR1 SQVTM and CDR2 ANQGSEA. This CDR3 contains 15 residues.

Written as DNA, the CDR3 is TGTGCCAGCAGCGATGGGCGGGGATGGGATAGCAATCAGCCCCAGCATTTT. It translates to CASSDGRGWDSNQPQHF. The genes are TRBV7-8 and TRBJ1-5; D not resolved. With 5 bases removed from V and 0 bases from J, the gap between germline ends came to 17 bases. There are 17 residues in the CDR3. CDR1 and CDR2 from the germline V gene are SGHVS and FQNEAQ.

This clone is medium-sized. The chain carries TRBV28 and TRBJ2-7, with D possibly TRBD2 on 6 matching bases. V was clipped by 6 bases and J by 3 bases, with 15 bases between them. CDR1 and CDR2 (germline): MDHEN, SYDVKM. CDR3 length: 14 residues. DNA of the CDR3: TGTGCCAGCAGCCTCCGGCTAGCGATCTACGAGCAGTACTTC. Protein sequence: CASSLRLAIYEQYF. The whole variable domain, remainder taken from reference TRBV28 and TRBJ2-7, is DVKVTQSSRYLVKRTGEKVFLECVQDMDHENMFWYRQDPGLGLRLIYFSYDVKMKEKGDIPEGYSVSREKKERFSLILESASTNQTSMYLCASSLRLAIYEQYFGPGTRLTVT.

The rearrangement uses TRBV4-1 and TRBJ2-5; 14 bases agree with TRBD2. The J call may be wrong; the DNA end is better matched by TRBJ2-7. Germline V gene data show CDR1 as MGHRA and CDR2 as YSYEKL. The CDR3 has 16 amino acids. This chain's CDR3 is CASSRGLAGESYEQYF. CDR3 sequence (DNA): TGCGCCAGCAGCCGGGGACTAGCGGGAGAATCCTACGAGCAGTACTTC.

CDR3 nucleotides: TGCGCCAGCAGCCCTGGGACAGGGGGCGCGTGGAATGAGCAGTTCTTC. Amino acids: CASSPGTGGAWNEQFF. The chain combines TRBV5-1 with TRBJ2-1; 12 bases are a match to TRBD1. J gave up 7 bases and V 4 bases, and 9 bases lay outside the gene matches. CDR1 SGHRS and CDR2 YFSETQ come from the germline V gene. CDR3 length equals 16 residues.

The genes are TRBV15 and TRBJ1-6, with 7 nucleotides matching TRBD1. V was pared by 5 bases and J by 10 bases, with 8 bases of the junction left unmatched. Germline loops: CDR1 LNHNV, CDR2 YYDKDF (reference sequence). There are 14 residues in the CDR3. CDR3 loop: CATSDPQGDSPLHF. The CDR3 region has the DNA TGTGCCACCAGCGACCCGCAGGGGGACTCACCCCTCCACTTT.

The V and J genes are TRBV9 and TRBJ1-3; D is perhaps TRBD1 (5 bases). The CDR3 runs 16 residues. V lost 0 bases, J lost 2 bases, and 12 bases lay in between. Germline V gene sequence: CDR1 SGDLS, CDR2 YYNGEE. CDR3 amino acids: CASSVGRGSTGNTIYF. Written as DNA, the CDR3 is TGTGCCAGCAGCGTAGGTCGGGGGTCTACTGGAAACACCATATATTTT.